The next 30 T cell receptor beta chains were all read from a single sample in a study of a mutant IDH1 vaccine in newly diagnosed glioma. Time point here: week 5, during vaccination. A 20-mer mutant IDH1 peptide at 300 ug was injected subcutaneously with topical imiquimod. The protocol was immunoSEQ multiplex PCR, while the TCRdb copy is restricted to in-frame clones and leaves out a portion. The sample includes over 50,000 clones, about 80% of them seen just once. Antigens of these TCRs are unknown. The sample in question was PBMCs, obtained from a glioma patient whose treatment included an IDH1 peptide vaccine. Every receptor here comes from a man in his thirties or forties with glioma.

This clone was seen once. The chain employs TRBV5-8 and TRBJ1-4; D not certain. The V and J ends lost 4 bases and 0 bases respectively, with 22 bases between them. The CDR3 sequence is 19 residues long. Germline CDR1 is SGHTS and CDR2 is YDEGEE. Here the CDR3 DNA reads TGTGCCAGCAGCCCCCCGGCAGAGACGCTTGAGCCAACTAATGAAAAACTGTTTTTT. Translated: CASSPPAETLEPTNEKLFF. The full variable domain, its missing parts supplied by reference TRBV5-8 and TRBJ1-4, is EAGVTQSPTHLIKTRGQQATLRCSPISGHTSVYWYQQALGLGLQFLLWYDEGEERNRGNFPPRFSGRQFPNYSSELNVNALELEDSALYLCASSPPAETLEPTNEKLFFGSGTQLSVL.

The genes are TRBV5-1 and TRBJ1-2; a weak D match, TRBD1 (6 bases). CDR1 and CDR2 (germline): SGHRS, YFSETQ. The CDR3 contains 13 residues. Trimming shortened V by 2 bases and J by 6 bases, and 11 bases separated the two germline ends. The CDR3 sequence is CASSLGEGDGYTF. The CDR3 nucleotides are TGCGCCAGCAGCTTAGGAGAGGGGGATGGCTACACCTTC.

The table lists this clone with a count of one. The chain combines TRBV2 with TRBJ2-3; 9 nucleotides agree with TRBD2. V was clipped by 3 bases and J by 0 bases; unmatched bases: 7. Germline V gene lookup returns CDR1 SNHLY and CDR2 FYNNEI. The CDR3 totals 17 residues. CDR3 sequence: CASSDVLAGGSTDTQYF. DNA for the CDR3: TGTGCCAGCAGTGACGTTCTTGCGGGGGGGAGCACAGATACGCAGTATTTT. Looking up the rest from reference TRBV2 and TRBJ2-3 gives the full variable domain: EPEVTQTPSHQVTQMGQEVILRCVPISNHLYFYWYRQILGQKVEFLVSFYNNEISEKSEIFDDQFSVERPDGSNFTLKIRSTKLEDSAMYFCASSDVLAGGSTDTQYFGPGTRLTVL.

The CDR3 sequence: CASSVADYEQYF. The DNA of the CDR3 is TGCGCCAGCAGTGTGGCCGACTACGAGCAGTACTTC. The chain combines TRBV10-2 with TRBJ2-7; no definite D call. V lost 4 bases to trimming and J lost 3 bases, with 7 bases between them. Per germline, CDR1 WSHSY and CDR2 SAAADI. CDR3 size: 12 residues.

The CDR3 loop is CASSLTSYGGSGSEAFF. In DNA form, the CDR3 reads TGTGCCAGCTCACTCACAAGTTATGGCGGCAGTGGCTCTGAAGCTTTCTTT. The V call is TRBV18, the J call TRBJ1-1; D call uncertain. The CDR3 is made up of 17 amino acids. Germline CDR1 reads KGHSH; CDR2 reads LQKENI. The V end was cut by 4 bases, the J end by 6 bases, with 24 bases between.

The rearrangement joins TRBV7-8 to TRBJ2-1; the D gene could be TRBD1 or TRBD2 (6 bases each). CDR1 is SGHVS, CDR2 FQNEAQ, per germline. The CDR3 consists of 15 residues. The V end was cut by 4 bases, the J end by 4 bases, with 14 bases between. The CDR3 DNA reads as TGTGCCAGCAGCTATAGGGGGGATTGGTACAATGAGCAGTTCTTC. This codes for CASSYRGDWYNEQFF.

The rearrangement joins TRBV6-1 to TRBJ1-5; D is unclear. CDR3 size: 15 residues. Trimming removed 4 bases at V and 1 base at J, with 11 bases between. The germline V gene has CDR1 MNHNS and CDR2 SASEGT. Here the CDR3 reads CASSVLPESNQPQHF. CDR3 nucleotides: TGTGCCAGCAGTGTTCTGCCGGAGAGCAATCAGCCCCAGCATTTT.

V and J are TRBV2 and TRBJ1-5; 7 positions agree with TRBD1. Germline values: CDR1 SNHLY, CDR2 FYNNEI. The ends lost 8 bases at V and 4 bases at J; junction bases unmatched: 5. The CDR3 sequence is 13 residues long. The CDR3 region has the DNA TGTGCCAGCTCCGGACAGGCAAATCAGCCCCAGCATTTT. Translation: CASSGQANQPQHF. The variable domain in full, with the rest retrieved from reference TRBV2 and TRBJ1-5, is EPEVTQTPSHQVTQMGQEVILRCVPISNHLYFYWYRQILGQKVEFLVSFYNNEISEKSEIFDDQFSVERPDGSNFTLKIRSTKLEDSAMYFCASSGQANQPQHFGDGTRLSIL.

This clone was recorded only once. The rearrangement uses TRBV7-9 and TRBJ2-7; possible D gene TRBD2, 6 bases. This CDR3 region has 16 residues. Germline loops: CDR1 SEHNR, CDR2 FQNEAQ (reference sequence). Trimming stripped 5 bases from V and 5 bases from J, with 22 bases between. The CDR3 coding sequence is TGTGCCAGCAGCCTACCCCCCCGGGCCGGGAGACACGAGCAGTACTTC. It translates to CASSLPPRAGRHEQYF.

This chain joins TRBV28 and TRBJ1-4; 7 nucleotides align to TRBD1. V lost 2 bases to trimming and J lost 5 bases; unmatched junction nucleotides: 8. CDR3 length: 16 amino acids. Germline V gene sequence: CDR1 MDHEN, CDR2 SYDVKM. The CDR3 coding sequence is TGTGCCAGCAGTTTACTTGGGACAGCAGTGAATGAAAAACTGTTTTTT. Translation gives CASSLLGTAVNEKLFF. The complete variable domain, with remaining parts taken from reference TRBV28 and TRBJ1-4, reads DVKVTQSSRYLVKRTGEKVFLECVQDMDHENMFWYRQDPGLGLRLIYFSYDVKMKEKGDIPEGYSVSREKKERFSLILESASTNQTSMYLCASSLLGTAVNEKLFFGSGTQLSVL.

The chain joins TRBV18 to TRBJ1-1, with D perhaps matching TRBD1 (6 bases). Germline-derived CDR1 and CDR2 are KGHSH and LQKENI. The length of the CDR3 is 15 residues. With 6 bases removed from V and 3 bases from J, the gap between germline ends came to 17 bases. The CDR3, as DNA: TGTGCCAGCTCTCTCACAGGGTCGGGGGACACTGAAGCTTTCTTT. This gives the protein CASSLTGSGDTEAFF.

This clone has just a few counts. The CDR3 sequence is CASSQDRNTEAFF. CDR3 nucleotide sequence: TGCGCCAGCAGCCAAGACAGGAACACTGAAGCTTTCTTT. The chain has TRBV4-1 and TRBJ1-1; no clear D gene. Trimming removed 0 bases at V and 1 base at J, with 3 bases between. Germline lookup yields CDR1 MGHRA and CDR2 YSYEKL. The CDR3 runs to 13 residues.

The chain combines TRBV6-5 with TRBJ1-2; unclear D gene. Germline CDR1 MNHEY, CDR2 SVGAGI. The germline V and J ends were trimmed by 7 bases and 2 bases, with 8 bases remaining between them. The CDR3 is made up of 12 amino acids. As DNA, the CDR3 is TGTGCCAGCATGGTCCCCAACTATGGCTACACCTTC. Its translation is CASMVPNYGYTF.

This chain uses TRBV6-1 with TRBJ1-5; a weak D match, TRBD1 (6 bases). Per germline, CDR1 MNHNS and CDR2 SASEGT. Trimming removed 5 bases from V and 0 bases from J, with 11 bases in between. There are 15 residues in the CDR3. DNA of the CDR3: TGTGCCAGCAGTTTCGGACAGCATAGCAATCAGCCCCAGCATTTT. It translates to CASSFGQHSNQPQHF.

This clone was seen more than once but under ten times. This chain connects TRBV6-6 to TRBJ1-1, with D unclear. The length of the CDR3 is 11 residues. The germline V gene encodes CDR1 MNHNY and CDR2 SVGAGI (reference sequence). Trimming took off 4 bases at V and 3 bases at J, with 3 bases between the two ends. The CDR3 reads CASSSDTEAFF. The CDR3 DNA follows: TGTGCCAGCAGTTCGGACACTGAAGCTTTCTTT.

This chain connects TRBV6-5 to TRBJ1-3, with no clear D. The germline V gene encodes CDR1 MNHEY and CDR2 SVGAGI. V was shortened by 0 bases and J by 0 bases, with 9 bases between the two germline ends. The CDR3 extends over 16 amino acids. CDR3 amino acids: CASSYSMQTSGNTIYF. In DNA, the CDR3 is TGTGCCAGCAGTTACTCGATGCAGACCTCTGGAAACACCATATATTTT.

The genes are TRBV19 and TRBJ1-2, with D hard to call. Looked up from germline, CDR1 is LNHDA and CDR2 is SQIVND (reference sequence). The germline V and J ends were trimmed by 7 bases and 7 bases, with 13 bases remaining between them. CDR3 length: 12 residues. CDR3: CASNAGMSGYTF. CDR3 DNA sequence: TGTGCCAGTAATGCAGGAATGAGTGGCTACACCTTC.

This clone appeared once. The CDR3 loop reads CASSIVSTPNPTQYF. The CDR3 DNA reads as TGTGCCAGTAGTATAGTTTCCACACCTAATCCGACCCAGTACTTC. The V call is TRBV19, the J call TRBJ2-5; D remains unclear. V was pared by 1 base and J by 7 bases, with 16 bases between. CDR3 length: 15 amino acids. Germline V gene lookup returns CDR1 LNHDA and CDR2 SQIVND (reference sequence).

The table lists this clone with a few counts. V is TRBV19 and J is TRBJ1-1; no firm D call. The V gene lost 4 bases and the J gene lost 0 bases, with 6 bases spanning the gap. The CDR3 length is 13 residues. Germline-derived CDR1 and CDR2 are LNHDA and SQIVND (reference sequence). The CDR3 region has the DNA TGTGCCAGTAGTAACTGGGTGAACACTGAAGCTTTCTTT. Its protein product is CASSNWVNTEAFF.

The genes are TRBV5-1 and TRBJ2-1; D is possibly TRBD2 (5 bases). Germline values: CDR1 SGHRS, CDR2 YFSETQ. The CDR3 runs 15 residues. V lost 1 base and J 5 bases, leaving 13 bases between the germline ends. The CDR3 nucleotides are TGCGCCAGCAGCTTGCCGGGATTGTTTGACAATGAGCAGTTCTTC. Encoded protein: CASSLPGLFDNEQFF.

This chain links TRBV28 with TRBJ1-3; the match to TRBD1 covers 7 bases. The CDR3 is 13 residues long. The germline V gene has CDR1 MDHEN and CDR2 SYDVKM. V gave up 2 bases and J gave up 15 bases; unmatched junction bases: 10. Here the CDR3 DNA reads TGTGCCAGCAGTTTAGGCCACTCCGACAGGGAATATTTT. The encoded protein is CASSLGHSDREYF.

The chain uses TRBV5-4 and TRBJ2-3; D call uncertain. Trimming stripped 1 base from V and 0 bases from J, with 15 bases between. Germline V gene sequence: CDR1 SGHNT, CDR2 YYREEE (reference sequence). The CDR3 runs to 17 residues. CDR3 sequence reads: CASSLSRTLASTDTQYF. Here the CDR3 DNA reads TGTGCCAGCAGCTTGTCGAGGACCTTAGCTAGCACAGATACGCAGTATTTT.

The chain is built from TRBV7-6 and TRBJ2-5; 8 positions match TRBD1. Germline CDR1 is SGHVS and CDR2 is FNYEAQ. V was clipped by 4 bases and J by 5 bases; unmatched bases: 3. The CDR3 is made up of 13 amino acids. CDR3 DNA sequence: TGTGCCAGCAGCTCACACAGGGGGGAGACCCAGTACTTC. Translation: CASSSHRGETQYF.

The table lists this clone with a count of one. This chain joins TRBV5-1 and TRBJ1-6; no definite D call. The CDR3 contains 13 residues. The germline V gene encodes CDR1 SGHRS and CDR2 YFSETQ. Trimming took 8 bases from V and 7 from J, leaving 13 bases between them. In DNA form, the CDR3 reads TGCGCCAGTCGGCTGGGTGACAATTCACCCCTCCACTTT. Translated, it gives CASRLGDNSPLHF.

This clone was seen just once. The chain is built from TRBV7-2 and TRBJ2-2; the D is unclear. From germline, CDR1 is SGHTA and CDR2 FQGNSA. The CDR3 consists of 13 residues. Trimming stripped 5 bases from V and 9 bases from J, with 13 bases between. As DNA, the CDR3 is TGTGCCAGCAGCCTTACTTCCGACCGGGAGCTGTTTTTT. Its protein product is CASSLTSDRELFF.

The CDR3 DNA is TGTGCCAGCAGCTTAGTTGGTCCTTCGTATGACTATGGCTACACCTTC. The encoded protein is CASSLVGPSYDYGYTF. The genes are TRBV7-9 and TRBJ1-2; D is ambiguous. Germline V gene data show CDR1 as SEHNR and CDR2 as FQNEAQ (reference sequence). V lost 1 base and J 3 bases, leaving 15 bases between the germline ends. This CDR3 comprises 16 residues.

CDR3 DNA: TGCGCCAGCAGTGTGACAGGCTCGCCTAGGGAGCAGTACTTC. It encodes CASSVTGSPREQYF. The V gene is TRBV10-2, the J gene TRBJ2-5, with D perhaps TRBD1 (6 bases). Germline V gives CDR1 WSHSY, CDR2 SAAADI. The CDR3 sequence is 14 residues long. The V and J ends lost 4 bases and 11 bases respectively, with 20 bases between them.

The rearrangement uses TRBV28 and TRBJ1-5; D unclear. This CDR3 comprises 14 residues. Trimming cost V 4 bases and J 4 bases, with 11 bases left between them. Germline V gene sequence: CDR1 MDHEN, CDR2 SYDVKM. The CDR3 is CASSSRSENQPQHF. The CDR3 coding sequence is TGTGCCAGCAGTTCGAGGTCAGAGAATCAGCCCCAGCATTTT.

This clone was seen just once. The V and J genes are TRBV4-2 and TRBJ2-3; D gene ambiguous. The CDR3 loop spans 15 amino acids. The germline gives CDR1 LGHNA, CDR2 YNFKEQ. Trimming took off 0 bases at V and 3 bases at J, with 10 bases between the two ends. CDR3 region: CASSQESIRTDTQYF. For the CDR3, the DNA is TGTGCCAGCAGCCAAGAAAGCATCCGGACAGATACGCAGTATTTT.

V gene TRBV7-7 combines with J gene TRBJ2-3; D unclear. Trimming removed 0 bases at V and 2 bases at J, with 3 bases between. Germline V gene lookup returns CDR1 SSHAT and CDR2 FNYEAQ (reference sequence). The CDR3 is 13 amino acids. CDR3 sequence (DNA): TGTGCCAGCAGCTTAGCTAACACAGATACGCAGTATTTT. This codes for CASSLANTDTQYF.